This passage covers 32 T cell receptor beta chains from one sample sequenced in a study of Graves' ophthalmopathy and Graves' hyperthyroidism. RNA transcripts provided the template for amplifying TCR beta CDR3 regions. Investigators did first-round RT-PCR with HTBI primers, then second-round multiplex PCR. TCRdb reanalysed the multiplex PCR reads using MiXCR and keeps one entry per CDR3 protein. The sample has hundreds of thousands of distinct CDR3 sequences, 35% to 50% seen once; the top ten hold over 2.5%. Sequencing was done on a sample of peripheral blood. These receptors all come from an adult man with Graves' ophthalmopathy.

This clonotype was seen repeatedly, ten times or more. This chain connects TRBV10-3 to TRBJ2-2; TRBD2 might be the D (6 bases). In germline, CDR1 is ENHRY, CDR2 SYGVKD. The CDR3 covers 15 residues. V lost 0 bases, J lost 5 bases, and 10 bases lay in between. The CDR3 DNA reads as TGTGCCATCAGTGAGTCCGCGGGGCGAACCGGGGAGCTGTTTTTT. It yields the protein CAISESAGRTGELFF.

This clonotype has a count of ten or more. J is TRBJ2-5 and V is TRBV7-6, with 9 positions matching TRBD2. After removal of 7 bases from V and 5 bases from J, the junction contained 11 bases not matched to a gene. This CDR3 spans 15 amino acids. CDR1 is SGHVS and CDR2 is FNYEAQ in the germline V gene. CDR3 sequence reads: CASTPGAGGLETQYF. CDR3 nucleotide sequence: TGTGCCAGCACCCCAGGGGCGGGGGGGCTGGAGACCCAGTACTTC.

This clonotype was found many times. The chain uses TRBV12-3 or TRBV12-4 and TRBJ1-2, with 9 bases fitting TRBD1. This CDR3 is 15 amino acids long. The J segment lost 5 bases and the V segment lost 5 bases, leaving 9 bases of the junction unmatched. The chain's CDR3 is CASSPLQGAMYGYTF. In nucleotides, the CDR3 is TGTGCCAGCAGTCCATTACAGGGGGCGATGTATGGCTACACCTTC.

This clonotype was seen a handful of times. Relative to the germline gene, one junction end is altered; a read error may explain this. CDR3 bases: TGTGCCAGCAGTTTTGGACAGGGGGTCACCTATAATTCACCCCTCCACTTT. This gives the protein CASSFGQGVTYNSPLHF. This chain joins TRBV10-3 and TRBJ1-6; 10 bases are shared with TRBD1. Germline values: CDR1 ENHRY, CDR2 SYGVKD. The CDR3 runs to 17 residues.

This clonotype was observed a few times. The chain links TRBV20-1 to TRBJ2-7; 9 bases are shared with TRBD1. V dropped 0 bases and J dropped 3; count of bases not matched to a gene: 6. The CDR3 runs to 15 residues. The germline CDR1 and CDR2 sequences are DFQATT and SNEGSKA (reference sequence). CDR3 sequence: CSARDRDRVNYEQYF. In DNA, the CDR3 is TGCAGTGCTAGAGATCGGGACAGGGTAAACTACGAGCAGTACTTC.

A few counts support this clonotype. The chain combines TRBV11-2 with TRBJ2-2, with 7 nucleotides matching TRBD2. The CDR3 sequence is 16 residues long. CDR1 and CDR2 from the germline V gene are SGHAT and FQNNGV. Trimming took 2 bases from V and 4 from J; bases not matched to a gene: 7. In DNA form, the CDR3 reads TGTGCCAGCAGCTTAATTACGGGAGGAGGCACCGGGGAGCTGTTTTTT. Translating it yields CASSLITGGGTGELFF.

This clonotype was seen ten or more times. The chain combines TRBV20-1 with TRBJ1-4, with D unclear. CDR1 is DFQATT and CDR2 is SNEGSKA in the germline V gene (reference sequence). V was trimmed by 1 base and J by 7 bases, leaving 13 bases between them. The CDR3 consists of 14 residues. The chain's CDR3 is CSARGGAESEKLFF. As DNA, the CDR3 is TGCAGTGCTAGAGGAGGCGCGGAGAGTGAAAAACTGTTTTTT.

The CDR3 DNA follows: TGCGCCACCTTTGGGACAGGCTACGAGCAGTACTTC. Amino acid sequence: CATFGTGYEQYF. J is TRBJ2-7 and V is TRBV10-2; 8 bases match TRBD1. From germline, CDR1 is WSHSY and CDR2 SAAADI. This CDR3 has 12 amino acids. V lost 10 bases to trimming and J lost 3 bases; unmatched junction nucleotides: 5.

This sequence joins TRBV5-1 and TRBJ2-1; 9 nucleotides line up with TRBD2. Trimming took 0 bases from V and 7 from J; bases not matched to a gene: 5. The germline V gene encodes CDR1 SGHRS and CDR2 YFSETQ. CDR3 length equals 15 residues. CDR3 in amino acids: CASSLASLAGNEQFF. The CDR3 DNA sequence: TGCGCCAGCAGCTTGGCCAGCCTAGCGGGAAATGAGCAGTTCTTC.

The CDR3: CSVDLSGSYLSTDTQYF. The CDR3 DNA reads TGCAGCGTGGACCTTAGCGGGAGTTACCTTAGCACAGATACGCAGTATTTT. This sequence joins TRBV29-1 and TRBJ2-3; 9 positions match TRBD2. The V gene's germline CDR1 is SQVTM and CDR2 ANQGSEA. V lost 6 bases, J lost 0 bases, and 13 bases stayed unmatched. CDR3 length: 17 residues.

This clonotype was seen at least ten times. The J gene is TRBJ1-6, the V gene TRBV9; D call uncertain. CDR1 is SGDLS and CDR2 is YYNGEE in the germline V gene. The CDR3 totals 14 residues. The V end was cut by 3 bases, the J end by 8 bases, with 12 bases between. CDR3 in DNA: TGTGCCAGCAGCGCGAGAGGGATAGATTCACCCCTCCACTTT. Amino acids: CASSARGIDSPLHF.

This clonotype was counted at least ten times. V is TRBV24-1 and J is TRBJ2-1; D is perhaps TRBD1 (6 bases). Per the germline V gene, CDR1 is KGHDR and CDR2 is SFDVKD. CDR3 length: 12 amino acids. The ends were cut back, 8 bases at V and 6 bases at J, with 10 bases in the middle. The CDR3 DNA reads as TGTGCCACCATAGTACAGGGCAATGAGCAGTTCTTC. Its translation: CATIVQGNEQFF.

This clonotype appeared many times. The CDR3 nucleotides read TGTGCCAGTAGTATAGTGGGGGGGCTGGGCAATCAGCCCCAGCATTTT. This gives the protein CASSIVGGLGNQPQHF. The chain couples TRBV19 to TRBJ1-5; maybe TRBD1 (6 bases). Trimming removed 1 base from V and 2 bases from J, with 12 bases in between. Germline V CDR1 and CDR2: LNHDA, SQIVND (reference sequence). The CDR3 runs to 16 residues.

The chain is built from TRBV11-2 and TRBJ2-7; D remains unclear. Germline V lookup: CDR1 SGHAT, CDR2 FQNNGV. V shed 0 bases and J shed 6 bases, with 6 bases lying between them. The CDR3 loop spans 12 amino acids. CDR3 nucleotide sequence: TGTGCCAGCAGCTTAGACACATCCGAGCAGTACTTC. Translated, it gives CASSLDTSEQYF.

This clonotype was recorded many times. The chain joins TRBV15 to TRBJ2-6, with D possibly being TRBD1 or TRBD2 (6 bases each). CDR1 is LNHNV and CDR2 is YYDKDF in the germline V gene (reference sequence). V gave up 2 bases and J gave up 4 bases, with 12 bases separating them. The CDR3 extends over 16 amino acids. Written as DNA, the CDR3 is TGTGCCACCAGCAGAAGTTGGGGGGCCGGGGCCAACGTCCTGACTTTC. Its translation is CATSRSWGAGANVLTF. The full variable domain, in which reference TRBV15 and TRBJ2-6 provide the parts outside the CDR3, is DAMVIQNPRYQVTQFGKPVTLSCSQTLNHNVMYWYQQKSSQAPKLLFHYYDKDFNNEADTPDNFQSRRPNTSFCFLDIRSPGLGDTAMYLCATSRSWGAGANVLTFGAGSRLTVL.

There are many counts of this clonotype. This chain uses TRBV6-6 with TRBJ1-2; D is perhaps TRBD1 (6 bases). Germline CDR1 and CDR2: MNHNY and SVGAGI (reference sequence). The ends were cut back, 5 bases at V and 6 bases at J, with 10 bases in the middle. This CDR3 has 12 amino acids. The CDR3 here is CASSTTGNGYTF. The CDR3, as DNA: TGTGCCAGCAGTACTACAGGGAATGGCTACACCTTC.

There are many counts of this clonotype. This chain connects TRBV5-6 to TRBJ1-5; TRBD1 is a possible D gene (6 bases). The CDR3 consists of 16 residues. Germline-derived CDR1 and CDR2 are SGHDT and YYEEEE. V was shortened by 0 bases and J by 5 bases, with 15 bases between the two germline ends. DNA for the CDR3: TGTGCCAGCAGCTTGGTCGCAGGGGTTCTTGATCAGCCCCAGCATTTT. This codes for CASSLVAGVLDQPQHF.

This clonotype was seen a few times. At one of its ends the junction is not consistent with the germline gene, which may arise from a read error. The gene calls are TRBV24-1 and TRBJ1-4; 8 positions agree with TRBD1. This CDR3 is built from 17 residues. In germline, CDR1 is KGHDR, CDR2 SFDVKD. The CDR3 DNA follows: TGTGCCAGCAGTCCCGGGACAGGAGGAGCAACTAATGAAAAACTGTTTTTT. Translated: CASSPGTGGATNEKLFF.

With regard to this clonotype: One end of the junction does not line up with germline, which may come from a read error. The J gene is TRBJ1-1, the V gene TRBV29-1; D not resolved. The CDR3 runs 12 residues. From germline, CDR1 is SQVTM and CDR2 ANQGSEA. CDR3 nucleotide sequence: TGCAGCGTGGAAGCGGCGAACACTGAAGCTTTCTTT. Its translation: CSVEAANTEAFF.

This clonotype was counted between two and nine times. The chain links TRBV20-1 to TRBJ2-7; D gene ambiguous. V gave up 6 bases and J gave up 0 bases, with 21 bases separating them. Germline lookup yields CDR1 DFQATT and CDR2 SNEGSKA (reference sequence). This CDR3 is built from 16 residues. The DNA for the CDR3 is TGCAGTGCCGTTCCCGTCGGGCGCTTCGCCTCCTACGAGCAGTACTTC. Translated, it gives CSAVPVGRFASYEQYF.

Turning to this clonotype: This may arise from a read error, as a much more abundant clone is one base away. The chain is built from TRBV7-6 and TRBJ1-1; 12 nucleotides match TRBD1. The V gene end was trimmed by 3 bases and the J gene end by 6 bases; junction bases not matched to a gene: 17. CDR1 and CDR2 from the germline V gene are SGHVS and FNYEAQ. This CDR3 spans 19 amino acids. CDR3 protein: CASSFGAGDRGLQLAEAFF. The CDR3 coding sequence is TGTGCCAGCAGCTTCGGAGCAGGGGACAGGGGGCTTCAGTTGGCTGAAGCTTTCTTT.

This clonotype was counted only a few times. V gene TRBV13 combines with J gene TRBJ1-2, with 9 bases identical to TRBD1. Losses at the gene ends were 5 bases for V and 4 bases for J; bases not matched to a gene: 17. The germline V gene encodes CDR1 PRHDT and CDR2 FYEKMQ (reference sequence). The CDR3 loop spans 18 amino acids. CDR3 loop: CASSQSIAGQGLGYGYTF. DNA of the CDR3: TGTGCCAGCAGCCAAAGCATCGCAGGACAGGGGCTCGGCTATGGCTACACCTTC. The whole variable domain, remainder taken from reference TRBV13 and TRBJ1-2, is AAGVIQSPRHLIKEKRETATLKCYPIPRHDTVYWYQQGPGQDPQFLISFYEKMQSDKGSIPDRFSAQQFSDYHSELNMSSLELGDSALYFCASSQSIAGQGLGYGYTFGSGTRLTVV.

CDR3 sequence: CSTRAGSEAFF. In DNA, the CDR3 is TGCAGCACCCGGGCTGGCTCTGAAGCTTTCTTT. This sequence joins TRBV29-1 and TRBJ1-1; D is unresolved. This CDR3 is 11 amino acids long. CDR1 is SQVTM, CDR2 ANQGSEA, per germline. Trimming took off 8 bases at V and 6 bases at J, with 13 bases between the two ends. Full variable domain (remainder filled in from reference TRBV29-1 and TRBJ1-1): SAVISQKPSRDICQRGTSLTIQCQVDSQVTMMFWYRQQPGQSLTLIATANQGSEATYESGFVIDKFPISRPNLTFSTLTVSNMSPEDSSIYLCSTRAGSEAFFGQGTRLTVV.

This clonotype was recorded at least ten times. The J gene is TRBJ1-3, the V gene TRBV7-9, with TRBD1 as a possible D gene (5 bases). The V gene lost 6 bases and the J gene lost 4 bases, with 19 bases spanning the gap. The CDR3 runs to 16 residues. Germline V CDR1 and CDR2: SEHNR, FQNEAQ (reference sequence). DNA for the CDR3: TGTGCCAGCAGTCGACCGGGACCCTGGGCAGGAAACACCATATATTTT. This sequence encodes CASSRPGPWAGNTIYF.

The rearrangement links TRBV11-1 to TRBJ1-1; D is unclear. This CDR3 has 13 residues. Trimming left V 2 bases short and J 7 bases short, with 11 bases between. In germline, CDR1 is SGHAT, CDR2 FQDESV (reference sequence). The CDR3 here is CASSLTGSDEAFF. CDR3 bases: TGTGCCAGCAGCTTAACCGGGAGTGATGAAGCTTTCTTT.

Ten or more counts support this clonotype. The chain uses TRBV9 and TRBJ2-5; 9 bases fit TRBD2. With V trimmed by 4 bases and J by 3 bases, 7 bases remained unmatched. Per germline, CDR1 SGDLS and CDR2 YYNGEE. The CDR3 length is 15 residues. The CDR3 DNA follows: TGTGCCAGCAGCCCGGTGGTAGCGGGAGAAGAGACCCAGTACTTC. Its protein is CASSPVVAGEETQYF.

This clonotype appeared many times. CDR3 bases: TGCAGCGTTGTACTAGCGGGAGGGCCAGGGGAGACCCAGTACTTC. It codes for CSVVLAGGPGETQYF. The V call is TRBV29-1, the J call TRBJ2-5; 13 bases map to TRBD2. The CDR3 is 15 residues long. The V segment lost 4 bases and the J segment 5 bases; nucleotides outside the gene matches: 7. Germline assignment: CDR1 SQVTM and CDR2 ANQGSEA. Supplemented by reference TRBV29-1 and TRBJ2-5, the full variable domain reads SAVISQKPSRDICQRGTSLTIQCQVDSQVTMMFWYRQQPGQSLTLIATANQGSEATYESGFVIDKFPISRPNLTFSTLTVSNMSPEDSSIYLCSVVLAGGPGETQYFGPGTRLLVL.

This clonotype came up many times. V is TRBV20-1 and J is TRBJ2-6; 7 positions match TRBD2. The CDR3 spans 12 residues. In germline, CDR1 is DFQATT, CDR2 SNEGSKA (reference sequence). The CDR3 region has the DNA TGCGGGGGGGTAGCCGGGGCCAACGTCCTGACTTTC. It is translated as CGGVAGANVLTF.

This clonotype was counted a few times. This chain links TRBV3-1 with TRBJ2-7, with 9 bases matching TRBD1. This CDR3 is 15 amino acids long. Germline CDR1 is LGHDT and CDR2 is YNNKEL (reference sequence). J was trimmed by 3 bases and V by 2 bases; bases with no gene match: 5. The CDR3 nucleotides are TGTGCCAGCAGCCAACCCGGGACAGGGTTCTACGAGCAGTACTTC. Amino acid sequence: CASSQPGTGFYEQYF.

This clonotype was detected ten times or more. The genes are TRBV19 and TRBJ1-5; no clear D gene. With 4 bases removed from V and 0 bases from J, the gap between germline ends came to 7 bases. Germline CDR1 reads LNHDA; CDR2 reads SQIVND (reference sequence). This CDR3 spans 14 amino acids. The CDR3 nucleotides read TGTGCCAGTAGTAGGGGAACTAGCAATCAGCCCCAGCATTTT. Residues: CASSRGTSNQPQHF.

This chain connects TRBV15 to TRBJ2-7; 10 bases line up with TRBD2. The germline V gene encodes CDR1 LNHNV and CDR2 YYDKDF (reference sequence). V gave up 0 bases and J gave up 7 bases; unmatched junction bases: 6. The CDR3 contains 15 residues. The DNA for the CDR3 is TGTGCCACCAGCAGAGATCTAGCGGGGGCGCGGGAGCAGTACTTC. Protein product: CATSRDLAGAREQYF.

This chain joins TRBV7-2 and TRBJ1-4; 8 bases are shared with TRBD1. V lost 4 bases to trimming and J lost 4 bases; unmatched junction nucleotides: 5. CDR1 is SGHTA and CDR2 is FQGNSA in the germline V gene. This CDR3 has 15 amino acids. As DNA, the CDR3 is TGTGCCAGCAGCTCCCTGACAGGGGTTAATGAAAAACTGTTTTTT. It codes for CASSSLTGVNEKLFF.